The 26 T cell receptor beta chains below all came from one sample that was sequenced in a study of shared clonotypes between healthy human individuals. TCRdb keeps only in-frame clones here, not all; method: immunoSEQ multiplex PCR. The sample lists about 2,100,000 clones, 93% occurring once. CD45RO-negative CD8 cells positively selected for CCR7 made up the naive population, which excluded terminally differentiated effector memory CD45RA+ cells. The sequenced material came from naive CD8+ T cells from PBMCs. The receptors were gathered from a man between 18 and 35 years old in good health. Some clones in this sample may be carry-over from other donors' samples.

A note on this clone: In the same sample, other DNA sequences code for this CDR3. The CDR3 loop reads CASSGGYEQYF. The CDR3 DNA reads TGTGCCAGTTCGGGAGGGTACGAGCAGTACTTC. V gene TRBV27 combines with J gene TRBJ2-7; 8 nucleotides line up with TRBD2. Germline V lookup: CDR1 MNHEY, CDR2 SMNVEV (reference sequence). The V segment lost 9 bases and the J segment 4 bases; nucleotides outside the gene matches: 2. The CDR3 is 11 amino acids.

CDR3 region: CASSAASGTRSYEQYF. Written as DNA, the CDR3 is TGTGCCAGCAGCGCCGCGTCAGGGACTAGGTCCTACGAGCAGTACTTC. The rearrangement uses TRBV9 and TRBJ2-7; 8 bases line up with TRBD2. CDR3 length: 16 amino acids. V dropped 3 bases and J dropped 1; count of bases not matched to a gene: 9. In germline, CDR1 is SGDLS, CDR2 YYNGEE.

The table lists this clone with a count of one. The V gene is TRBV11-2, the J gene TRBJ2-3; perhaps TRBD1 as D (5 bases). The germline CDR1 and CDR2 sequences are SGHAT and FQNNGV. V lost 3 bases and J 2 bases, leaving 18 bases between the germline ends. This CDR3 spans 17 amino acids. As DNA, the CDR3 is TGTGCCAGCAGCTTGGACGATGGGCTTGGGGCCACAGATACGCAGTATTTT. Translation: CASSLDDGLGATDTQYF.

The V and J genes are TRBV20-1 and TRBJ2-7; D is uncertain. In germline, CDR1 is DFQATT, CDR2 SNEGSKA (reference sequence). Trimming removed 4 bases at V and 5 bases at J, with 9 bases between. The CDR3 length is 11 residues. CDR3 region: CSAIWADEQYF. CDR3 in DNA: TGCAGTGCTATTTGGGCGGACGAGCAGTACTTC.

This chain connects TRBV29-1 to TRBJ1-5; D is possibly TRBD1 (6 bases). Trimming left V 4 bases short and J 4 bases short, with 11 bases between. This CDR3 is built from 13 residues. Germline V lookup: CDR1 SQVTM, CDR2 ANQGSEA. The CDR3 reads CSVGQDFNQPQHF. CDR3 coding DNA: TGCAGCGTTGGACAGGATTTTAATCAGCCCCAGCATTTT.

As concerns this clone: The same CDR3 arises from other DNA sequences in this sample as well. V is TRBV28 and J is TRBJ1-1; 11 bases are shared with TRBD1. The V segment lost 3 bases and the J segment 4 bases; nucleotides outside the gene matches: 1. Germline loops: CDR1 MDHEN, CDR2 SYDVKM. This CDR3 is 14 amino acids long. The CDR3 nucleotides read TGTGCCAGCAGTTTTGGGACAGGGGGCACTGAAGCTTTCTTT. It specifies CASSFGTGGTEAFF.

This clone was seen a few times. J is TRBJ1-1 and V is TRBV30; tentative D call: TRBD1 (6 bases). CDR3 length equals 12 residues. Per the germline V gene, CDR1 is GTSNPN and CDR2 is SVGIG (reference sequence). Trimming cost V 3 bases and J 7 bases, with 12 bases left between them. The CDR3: CAWRMGTSEAFF. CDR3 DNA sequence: TGTGCCTGGAGAATGGGGACAAGTGAAGCTTTCTTT.

CDR3 sequence: CASSPGPPEAFF. CDR3 bases: TGTGCCAGCAGCCCGGGGCCACCTGAAGCTTTCTTT. The rearrangement joins TRBV7-9 to TRBJ1-1; a possible D gene is TRBD1 (5 bases). This CDR3 is built from 12 residues. Per germline, CDR1 SEHNR and CDR2 FQNEAQ (reference sequence). V lost 5 bases, J lost 6 bases, and 10 bases lay in between.

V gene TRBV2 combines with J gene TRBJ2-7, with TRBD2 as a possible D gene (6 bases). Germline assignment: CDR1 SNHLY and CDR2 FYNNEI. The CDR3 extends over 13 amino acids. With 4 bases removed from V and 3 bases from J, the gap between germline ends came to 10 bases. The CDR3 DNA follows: TGTGCCAGCAGTGCGGTGGGAGGCTACGAGCAGTACTTC. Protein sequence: CASSAVGGYEQYF.

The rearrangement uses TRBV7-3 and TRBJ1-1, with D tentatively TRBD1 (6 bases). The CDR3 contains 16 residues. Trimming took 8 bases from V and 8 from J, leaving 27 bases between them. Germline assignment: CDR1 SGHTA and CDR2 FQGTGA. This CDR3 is CASSEGGYGERAEAFF. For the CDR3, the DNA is TGTGCCAGCTCCGAAGGGGGATACGGCGAACGGGCCGAAGCTTTCTTT.

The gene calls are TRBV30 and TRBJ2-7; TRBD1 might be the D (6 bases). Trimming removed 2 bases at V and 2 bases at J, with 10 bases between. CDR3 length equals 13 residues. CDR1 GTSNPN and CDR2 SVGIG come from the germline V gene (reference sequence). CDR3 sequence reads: CAWSTDRAYEQYF. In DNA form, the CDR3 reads TGTGCCTGGAGTACGGACAGAGCCTACGAGCAGTACTTC.

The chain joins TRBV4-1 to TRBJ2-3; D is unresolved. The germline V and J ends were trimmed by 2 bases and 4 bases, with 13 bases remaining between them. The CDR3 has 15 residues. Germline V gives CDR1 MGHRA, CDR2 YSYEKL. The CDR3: CASSQIVGIPDTQYF. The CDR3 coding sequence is TGCGCCAGCAGCCAAATCGTAGGGATCCCAGATACGCAGTATTTT.

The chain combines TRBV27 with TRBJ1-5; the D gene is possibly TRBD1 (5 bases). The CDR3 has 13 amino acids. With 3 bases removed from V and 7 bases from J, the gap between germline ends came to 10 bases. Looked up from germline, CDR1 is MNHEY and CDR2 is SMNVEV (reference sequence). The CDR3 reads CASSFGTLQPQHF. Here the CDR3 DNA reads TGTGCCAGCAGTTTCGGGACGTTGCAGCCCCAGCATTTT.

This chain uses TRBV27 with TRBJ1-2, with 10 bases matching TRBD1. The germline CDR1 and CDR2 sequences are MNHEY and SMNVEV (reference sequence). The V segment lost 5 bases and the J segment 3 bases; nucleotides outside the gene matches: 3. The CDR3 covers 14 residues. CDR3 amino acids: CASSTTGGHYGYTF. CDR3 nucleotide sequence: TGTGCCAGCAGTACGACAGGGGGCCACTATGGCTACACCTTC.

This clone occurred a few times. The DNA for the CDR3 is TGTGCCAGTGGGGCAGAATTTAGCAATCAGCCCCAGCATTTT. Translating gives CASGAEFSNQPQHF. The chain has TRBV19 and TRBJ1-5; D is perhaps TRBD1 (5 bases). This CDR3 has 14 residues. Trimming stripped 8 bases from V and 0 bases from J, with 11 bases between. In germline, CDR1 is LNHDA, CDR2 SQIVND (reference sequence).

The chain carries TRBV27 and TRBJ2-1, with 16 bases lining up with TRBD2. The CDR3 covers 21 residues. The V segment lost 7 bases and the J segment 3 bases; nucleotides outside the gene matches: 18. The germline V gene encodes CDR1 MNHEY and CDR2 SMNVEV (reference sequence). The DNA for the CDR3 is TGTGCCAGCAAATTAGCTCGTCCCGGGACTAGCGGGAGGGCCGACTACAATGAGCAGTTCTTC. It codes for CASKLARPGTSGRADYNEQFF.

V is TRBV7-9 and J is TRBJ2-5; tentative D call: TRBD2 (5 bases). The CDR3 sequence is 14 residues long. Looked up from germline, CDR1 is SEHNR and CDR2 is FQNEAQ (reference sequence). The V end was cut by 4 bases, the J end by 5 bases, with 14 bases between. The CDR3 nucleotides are TGTGCCAGCAGCTCTGGTCCGGGATGGGAGACCCAGTACTTC. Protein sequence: CASSSGPGWETQYF. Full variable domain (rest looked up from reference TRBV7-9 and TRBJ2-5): DTGVSQNPRHKITKRGQNVTFRCDPISEHNRLYWYRQTLGQGPEFLTYFQNEAQLEKSRLLSDRFSAERPKGSFSTLEIQRTEQGDSAMYLCASSSGPGWETQYFGPGTRLLVL.

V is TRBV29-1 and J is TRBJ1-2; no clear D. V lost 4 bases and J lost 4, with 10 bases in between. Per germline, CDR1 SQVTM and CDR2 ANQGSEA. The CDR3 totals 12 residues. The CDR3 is CSVVGQVYGYTF. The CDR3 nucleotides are TGCAGCGTTGTGGGTCAGGTCTATGGCTACACCTTC.

The CDR3 bases are TGTGCCACCAGCAGGGAGTCCCATCAGCCCCAGCATTTT. As protein: CATSRESHQPQHF. The chain combines TRBV15 with TRBJ1-5; D call uncertain. Germline V gene lookup returns CDR1 LNHNV and CDR2 YYDKDF (reference sequence). V was shortened by 3 bases and J by 5 bases, with 8 bases between the two germline ends. There are 13 residues in the CDR3.

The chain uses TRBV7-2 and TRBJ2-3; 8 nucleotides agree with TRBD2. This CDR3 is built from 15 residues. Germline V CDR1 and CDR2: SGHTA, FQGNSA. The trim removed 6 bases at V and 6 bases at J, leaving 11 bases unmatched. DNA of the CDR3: TGTGCCAGCAGGGGACTAGTCGGAGGTGCCGATACGCAGTATTTT. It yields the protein CASRGLVGGADTQYF.

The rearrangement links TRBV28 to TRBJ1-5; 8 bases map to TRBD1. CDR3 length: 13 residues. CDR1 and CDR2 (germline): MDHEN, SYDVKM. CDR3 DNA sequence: TGTACCATCCAGGGGGCGGCAAATCAGCCCCAGCATTTT. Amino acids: CTIQGAANQPQHF.

The CDR3 sequence: CASSESGTGGMYEQYF. Written as DNA, the CDR3 is TGTGCCAGCAGTGAATCGGGGACAGGGGGCATGTACGAGCAGTACTTC. This chain joins TRBV2 and TRBJ2-7; TRBD1 aligns across 12 bases. The V segment lost 2 bases and the J segment 4 bases; nucleotides outside the gene matches: 6. Germline loops: CDR1 SNHLY, CDR2 FYNNEI. The CDR3 extends over 16 amino acids.

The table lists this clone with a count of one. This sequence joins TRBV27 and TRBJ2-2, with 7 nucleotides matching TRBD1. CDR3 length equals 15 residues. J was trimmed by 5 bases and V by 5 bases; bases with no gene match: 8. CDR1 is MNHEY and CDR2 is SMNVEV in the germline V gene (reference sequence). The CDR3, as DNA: TGTGCCAGCAGTATTAGACAGGGAGATACCGGGGAGCTGTTTTTT. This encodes CASSIRQGDTGELFF.

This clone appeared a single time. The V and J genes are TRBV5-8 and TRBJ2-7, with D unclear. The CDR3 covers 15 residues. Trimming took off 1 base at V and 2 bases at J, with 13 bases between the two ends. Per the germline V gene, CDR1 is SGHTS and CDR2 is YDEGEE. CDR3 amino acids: CASSLRVKGAYEQYF. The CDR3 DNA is TGTGCCAGCAGCTTGCGAGTAAAAGGCGCCTACGAGCAGTACTTC. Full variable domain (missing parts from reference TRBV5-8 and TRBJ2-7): EAGVTQSPTHLIKTRGQQATLRCSPISGHTSVYWYQQALGLGLQFLLWYDEGEERNRGNFPPRFSGRQFPNYSSELNVNALELEDSALYLCASSLRVKGAYEQYFGPGTRLTVT.

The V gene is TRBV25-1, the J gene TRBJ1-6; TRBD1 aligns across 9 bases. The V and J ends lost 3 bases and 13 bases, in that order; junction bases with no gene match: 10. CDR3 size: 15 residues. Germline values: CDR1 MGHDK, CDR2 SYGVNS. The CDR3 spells CASSDAGQGLTPLHF. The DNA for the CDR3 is TGTGCCAGCAGTGATGCGGGACAGGGTTTGACGCCCCTCCACTTT.

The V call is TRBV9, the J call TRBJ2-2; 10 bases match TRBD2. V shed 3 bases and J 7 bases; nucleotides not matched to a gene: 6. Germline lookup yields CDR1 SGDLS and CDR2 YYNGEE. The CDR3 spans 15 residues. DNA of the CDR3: TGTGCCAGCAGCGATACTAGCGGGAAGATCGGGGAGCTGTTTTTT. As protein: CASSDTSGKIGELFF.